This passage covers 8 T cell receptor beta chains from one sample sequenced in a study of CD8 T cells in Susac syndrome. An amount of RNA that ranged from 0.5 to 1 ug was reverse transcribed with random hexamers. TCRdb recomputed calls from the immunoSEQ multiplex PCR reads with MiXCR, one row per CDR3 protein. The sample contains around 270,000 distinct CDR3 sequences, about nine tenths of which appear only once. The specimen sequenced was CD8+ T cells from PBMCs. The receptor source for this set is a human donor with multiple sclerosis.

V usage is TRBV2 and J usage is TRBJ2-2; no firm D call. The CDR3 consists of 14 residues. Germline values: CDR1 SNHLY, CDR2 FYNNEI. Deletions cut 3 bases from V and 0 bases from J, with 5 bases between. The CDR3 sequence is CASSDPANTGELFF. DNA of the CDR3: TGTGCCAGCAGTGATCCCGCGAACACCGGGGAGCTGTTTTTT.

CDR3 loop: CSAPRPPRLLGGGYTF. The CDR3 nucleotides are TGCAGTGCTCCCCGGCCACCCCGGCTTCTCGGAGGGGGCTACACCTTC. The V and J genes are TRBV20-1 and TRBJ1-2, with D uncertain. Germline CDR1 is DFQATT and CDR2 is SNEGSKA (reference sequence). This CDR3 spans 16 amino acids. Trimming shortened V by 5 bases and J by 8 bases, and 27 bases separated the two germline ends.

The rearrangement joins TRBV30 to TRBJ1-4; D may be TRBD1 (6 bases). Between the trimmed V and J ends, which lost 3 bases and 4 bases, there was a span of 15 bases. Germline V lookup: CDR1 GTSNPN, CDR2 SVGIG (reference sequence). CDR3 length: 15 residues. CDR3 loop: CAWSQGTTSNEKLFF. The CDR3, as DNA: TGTGCCTGGAGCCAAGGGACAACAAGTAATGAAAAACTGTTTTTT. The full variable domain, rest sourced from reference TRBV30 and TRBJ1-4, is SQTIHQWPATLVQPVGSPLSLECTVEGTSNPNLYWYRQAAGRGLQLLFYSVGIGQISSEVPQNLSASRPQDRQFILSSKKLLLSDSGFYLCAWSQGTTSNEKLFFGSGTQLSVL.

V usage is TRBV27 and J usage is TRBJ1-5; tentatively, D is TRBD1 (5 bases). Trimming cost V 5 bases and J 4 bases, with 15 bases left between them. This CDR3 region has 15 residues. From germline, CDR1 is MNHEY and CDR2 SMNVEV (reference sequence). The CDR3 coding sequence is TGTGCCAGCAGTCCCAACAGGAGAGTGAATCAGCCCCAGCATTTT. It translates to CASSPNRRVNQPQHF.

The chain joins TRBV4-2 to TRBJ2-3; 10 bases match TRBD2. The CDR3 contains 20 residues. Per germline, CDR1 LGHNA and CDR2 YNFKEQ. Unmatched junction bases numbered 15, after V lost 1 base and J lost 2 bases. CDR3 loop: CASSQVSGGEGLAPTDTQYF. The CDR3, as DNA: TGTGCCAGCAGCCAAGTTTCGGGAGGGGAGGGACTAGCGCCCACAGATACGCAGTATTTT.

V is TRBV20-1 and J is TRBJ2-7; D gene ambiguous. The CDR3 has 18 residues. The germline V and J ends were trimmed by 0 bases and 3 bases, with 24 bases remaining between them. Per germline, CDR1 DFQATT and CDR2 SNEGSKA (reference sequence). CDR3 coding DNA: TGCAGTGCTAGAGATACTTTCGGATCTCCTTGGGCGAGCTACGAGCAGTACTTC. Its translation is CSARDTFGSPWASYEQYF.

The rearrangement joins TRBV30 to TRBJ1-1; perhaps TRBD1 as D (6 bases). CDR1 is GTSNPN, CDR2 SVGIG, per germline (reference sequence). This CDR3 is 11 amino acids long. V gave up 2 bases and J gave up 7 bases, with 8 bases separating them. In DNA, the CDR3 is TGTGCCTGGAGTCAACAGGGTGAAGCTTTCTTT. Translating it yields CAWSQQGEAFF.

This clonotype was counted a single time. The V gene is TRBV28, the J gene TRBJ2-3; D may be TRBD2 (5 bases). Trimming stripped 8 bases from V and 6 bases from J, with 18 bases between. CDR1 MDHEN and CDR2 SYDVKM come from the germline V gene. The CDR3 covers 14 residues. The CDR3 loop is CASGERAPHDTQYF. CDR3 DNA: TGTGCCAGCGGGGAGAGGGCCCCCCACGATACGCAGTATTTT.